The 16 T cell receptor beta chains presented below share a single source sample, sequenced in a study of blood T cell repertoires in COVID-19. TCRdb's copy holds only in-frame clones and misses some; the assay was immunoSEQ multiplex PCR. Of some 78,000 clones in the sample, roughly 85% were seen once. Material for sequencing was peripheral blood. These TCRs come from an elderly woman with active or convalescent COVID-19.

This sequence joins TRBV3-1 (or the pseudogene TRBV3-2) and TRBJ1-1; D might be TRBD1 (5 bases). V was cut by 1 base and J by 1 base, with 10 bases left in between. Germline V gene sequence: CDR1 LGHDT, CDR2 YNNKEL (reference sequence). The CDR3 spans 15 residues. The CDR3 DNA reads TGTGCCAGCAGCCAAGCACACAGGCCGAACACTGAAGCTTTCTTT. This gives the protein CASSQAHRPNTEAFF.

The genes are TRBV28 and TRBJ1-2; D perhaps matches TRBD1 (5 bases). Germline values: CDR1 MDHEN, CDR2 SYDVKM. CDR3 size: 14 residues. V lost 6 bases to trimming and J lost 7 bases, with 18 bases between them. The CDR3 reads CASRLFGTGVGYTF. CDR3 bases: TGTGCCAGCAGACTGTTTGGGACTGGGGTTGGCTACACCTTC.

This rearrangement joins TRBV5-1 to TRBJ1-5, with 7 bases matching TRBD1. Germline lookup yields CDR1 SGHRS and CDR2 YFSETQ. V lost 3 bases to trimming and J lost 6 bases; unmatched junction nucleotides: 6. The CDR3 is made up of 14 amino acids. For the CDR3, the DNA is TGCGCCAGCAGCTCGGGGACAGTAACTCAGCCCCAGCATTTT. Amino acids: CASSSGTVTQPQHF.

This chain uses TRBV4-3 with TRBJ2-2, with D perhaps matching TRBD1 (5 bases). V lost 0 bases and J 4 bases, leaving 12 bases between the germline ends. The CDR3 has 16 residues. From germline, CDR1 is LGHNA and CDR2 YSLEER. The CDR3 protein is CASSQDPAGRTGELFF. The CDR3 region has the DNA TGCGCCAGCAGCCAAGATCCGGCAGGGCGCACCGGGGAGCTGTTTTTT.

CDR3 bases: TGTGCCAGCAGCCGTGACTACCCTAGCACAGATACGCAGTATTTT. It specifies CASSRDYPSTDTQYF. The rearrangement links TRBV5-4 to TRBJ2-3, with TRBD2 as a possible D gene (5 bases). This CDR3 has 15 amino acids. CDR1 is SGHNT, CDR2 YYREEE, per germline (reference sequence). V lost 4 bases to trimming and J lost 0 bases, with 12 bases between them.

The chain is built from TRBV27 and TRBJ1-2, with D possibly matching TRBD1 (5 bases). The length of the CDR3 is 15 residues. Germline CDR1 and CDR2: MNHEY and SMNVEV (reference sequence). V was trimmed by 2 bases and J by 2 bases, leaving 12 bases between them. CDR3 sequence reads: CASSLRGYSNYGYTF. CDR3 nucleotides: TGTGCCAGCAGTTTACGGGGGTATTCGAACTATGGCTACACCTTC.

The rearrangement links TRBV7-2 to TRBJ2-1, with 11 positions matching TRBD2. In germline, CDR1 is SGHTA, CDR2 FQGNSA. The CDR3 loop spans 16 amino acids. The ends lost 3 bases at V and 6 bases at J; junction bases unmatched: 7. This chain's CDR3 is CASSLMTSGVANEQFF. DNA of the CDR3: TGTGCCAGCAGCTTGATGACTAGCGGGGTTGCCAATGAGCAGTTCTTC.

This clone was detected only a few times. The CDR3 sequence: CASSATSGTYNEQFF. In nucleotides, the CDR3 is TGTGCCAGCAGCGCGACTAGCGGGACCTACAATGAGCAGTTCTTC. The J gene is TRBJ2-1, the V gene TRBV7-2, with TRBD2 matching over 11 bases. The V and J ends lost 5 bases and 2 bases, in that order; junction bases with no gene match: 2. Germline V gene data show CDR1 as SGHTA and CDR2 as FQGNSA. The CDR3 covers 15 residues. Full variable domain (missing parts from reference TRBV7-2 and TRBJ2-1): GAGVSQSPSNKVTEKGKDVELRCDPISGHTALYWYRQSLGQGLEFLIYFQGNSAPDKSGLPSDRFSAERTGGSVSTLTIQRTQQEDSAVYLCASSATSGTYNEQFFGPGTRLTVL.

The V call is TRBV24-1, the J call TRBJ1-1; D might be TRBD1 (6 bases). CDR1 and CDR2 from the germline V gene are KGHDR and SFDVKD. The CDR3 totals 14 residues. Trimming pared 3 bases from V and 5 bases from J, leaving 12 bases between. The CDR3 sequence is CATSDNREGTEAFF. The CDR3 DNA reads TGTGCCACCAGTGATAACAGGGAGGGAACTGAAGCTTTCTTT.

The CDR3 DNA sequence: TGTGCCAGCACCTCGCGGTTGACCTACGAGCAGTACTTC. It translates to CASTSRLTYEQYF. The chain uses TRBV2 and TRBJ2-7; D not resolved. Germline V CDR1 and CDR2: SNHLY, FYNNEI. The CDR3 is 13 amino acids. V lost 7 bases and J lost 2, with 12 bases in between.

The chain couples TRBV3-1 (or the pseudogene TRBV3-2) to TRBJ2-7; the match to TRBD2 covers 8 bases. The length of the CDR3 is 13 residues. V was pared by 3 bases and J by 6 bases, with 4 bases of the junction left unmatched. Germline V gene lookup returns CDR1 LGHDT and CDR2 YNNKEL (reference sequence). The CDR3 protein is CASSQGLVVEQYF. CDR3 nucleotide sequence: TGTGCCAGCAGCCAGGGACTAGTAGTCGAGCAGTACTTC.

V gene TRBV6-2 or TRBV6-3 combines with J gene TRBJ2-7, with TRBD2 identical over 9 bases. V trimming: 6 bases; J trimming: 6 bases; junction bases outside the gene matches: 15. Per the germline V gene, CDR1 is MNHEY and CDR2 is SVGEGT. The CDR3 totals 16 residues. CDR3 sequence reads: CASSQPRGRALGEQYF. CDR3 coding DNA: TGTGCCAGCAGCCAGCCCCGCGGGAGGGCCCTCGGCGAGCAGTACTTC.

The rearrangement uses TRBV2 and TRBJ2-7, with 8 bases identical to TRBD1. CDR3 length: 15 residues. With 3 bases clipped from V and 5 bases from J, the junction kept 9 bases outside the gene matches. The germline V gene has CDR1 SNHLY and CDR2 FYNNEI. CDR3 DNA sequence: TGTGCCAGCAGTGATCGAGGGACAGGAACCGACGAGCAGTACTTC. Translation gives CASSDRGTGTDEQYF. The full variable domain, in which reference TRBV2 and TRBJ2-7 provide the parts outside the CDR3, is EPEVTQTPSHQVTQMGQEVILRCVPISNHLYFYWYRQILGQKVEFLVSFYNNEISEKSEIFDDQFSVERPDGSNFTLKIRSTKLEDSAMYFCASSDRGTGTDEQYFGPGTRLTVT.

The V call is TRBV29-1, the J call TRBJ2-2; TRBD2 aligns across 8 bases. CDR1 and CDR2 (germline): SQVTM, ANQGSEA. The CDR3 has 18 residues. Trimming removed 5 bases from V and 0 bases from J; junction bases left unmatched: 14. The CDR3 region is CSVLTGTRGYANTGELFF. The CDR3 DNA reads as TGCAGCGTTCTTACCGGGACTAGGGGGTACGCGAACACCGGGGAGCTGTTTTTT.

This clone was seen a few times. Here the CDR3 DNA reads TGTGCCACCAGTCCCATAGCGGGAGGCTCCTACAATGAGCAGTTCTTC. It translates to CATSPIAGGSYNEQFF. The gene calls are TRBV24-1 and TRBJ2-1; 10 positions agree with TRBD2. Germline lookup yields CDR1 KGHDR and CDR2 SFDVKD. V was clipped by 6 bases and J by 0 bases; unmatched bases: 4. The CDR3 length is 16 residues.

The chain employs TRBV28 and TRBJ2-7; a weak D match, TRBD2 (6 bases). V was shortened by 7 bases and J by 2 bases, with 12 bases between the two germline ends. The V gene's germline CDR1 is MDHEN and CDR2 SYDVKM. The CDR3 loop spans 13 amino acids. DNA of the CDR3: TGTGCCAGCATCGGGACTGTTGCCTACGAGCAGTACTTC. It is translated as CASIGTVAYEQYF.